The present entry profiles one T cell receptor (beta chain) with its context. Its antigen is not identified. The data were taken from a study of shared clonotypes between healthy human individuals. Trimming stripped 2 bases from V and 6 bases from J, with 13 bases between. The germline V gene encodes CDR1 SGHTA and CDR2 FQGTGA. This CDR3 is built from 15 residues. The study, taken as a whole, reports: Unshared clonotypes carried lower generation probabilities than those common to all four donors. Genetic and exposure-history diversity was limited by the small donor number.

The naive CD8 fraction comprised CD45RO-negative cells positively selected for CCR7 and excluded terminally differentiated effector memory CD45RA+ cells. Each subset's genomic DNA was shared equally among a number of immunoSEQ plates. The protocol was immunoSEQ multiplex PCR, while the TCRdb copy is restricted to in-frame clones and leaves out a portion. Among about 2 million clones listed, about 95% were seen once. The sequencing input was naive CD8+ T cells sorted from blood. This receptor was taken from a man aged 18 to 30 in good health. The chain recombines TRBV7-3 with TRBJ2-2; D not resolved. CDR3 nucleotide sequence: TGTGCCAGCAGCTTACCGGACCCGCTCCCCGGGGAGCTGTTTTTT. Its protein is CASSLPDPLPGELFF.